This T cell receptor (beta chain) was identified during a study of cytomegalovirus exposure and HLA in healthy donors. Germline values: CDR1 LNHDA, CDR2 SQIVND (reference sequence). The J segment lost 2 bases and the V segment lost 5 bases, leaving 0 bases of the junction unmatched. CDR3 size: 13 residues. In the PCR, 60 Vbeta and 13 Jbeta primers were used. Some clones are missing from TCRdb's copy, which holds only in-frame ones; the method was immunoSEQ multiplex PCR. The sample records about 100,000 clones, around 80% being singletons. The TCR sequence derives from a woman aged 55-70 years in good health and CMV-seronegative. The chain couples TRBV19 to TRBJ1-5; 7 bases map to TRBD1. Sequenced input: PBMCs. CDR3 amino acids: CASSGTGNQPQHF. The CDR3 DNA sequence: TGTGCCAGTAGTGGGACAGGCAATCAGCCCCAGCATTTT.